This T cell receptor beta chain is drawn from a study of shared clonotypes between healthy human individuals. TCRdb keeps only in-frame clones here, not all; method: immunoSEQ multiplex PCR. The data show 400,000 to 500,000 clones, 70% to 80% seen once. V was pared by 3 bases and J by 6 bases, with 10 bases of the junction left unmatched. Germline CDR1 reads KGHSH; CDR2 reads LQKENI. The CDR3 sequence is 16 residues long. All donors were Caucasian adults living in Nashville, Tennessee. What was sequenced was PBMCs. The receptor's source is a woman aged 40 to 49 in good health. Some clones in this sample may be carry-over from other donors' samples. The chain is built from TRBV18 and TRBJ2-1, with 8 bases lining up with TRBD2. CDR3 sequence reads: CASSPTLREEGNEQFF. CDR3 bases: TGTGCCAGCTCACCGACTTTGCGGGAGGAAGGCAATGAGCAGTTCTTC.